This T cell receptor (beta chain) was captured by sequencing in a study of cytomegalovirus exposure and HLA in healthy donors. Notes on the study in general: Among CMV-associated TCR beta chains, most appeared HLA-restricted in a later analysis. A likely sequencing artifact accounted for one observed cluster of highly shared sequence variants. A later analysis reportedly identified an Asian-associated ancestry cluster as carrying fewer N-insertions than the roughly 670-donor mean.

Use of 60 Vbeta and 13 Jbeta primers characterized the PCR. Using immunoSEQ multiplex PCR, the repertoire was profiled, and TCRdb retains in-frame clones only, with some absent. The data show about 110,000 clones, 70% seen once. The CDR3 totals 13 residues. Trimming took 10 bases from V and 4 from J, leaving 16 bases between them. Germline assignment: CDR1 SNHLY and CDR2 FYNNEI. Worth noting for this clone: Its antigen is not known.

The chain uses TRBV2 and TRBJ1-2, with a possible D match to TRBD1 (6 bases). The origin of this receptor is a man aged 35 to 55 in good health and CMV-seropositive. Sample: PBMCs. CDR3 region: CATEAQGTYGYTF. DNA of the CDR3: TGTGCCACCGAAGCCCAGGGGACCTATGGCTACACCTTC. The full variable domain, with the rest looked up from reference TRBV2 and TRBJ1-2, is EPEVTQTPSHQVTQMGQEVILRCVPISNHLYFYWYRQILGQKVEFLVSFYNNEISEKSEIFDDQFSVERPDGSNFTLKIRSTKLEDSAMYFCATEAQGTYGYTFGSGTRLTVV.